Included here is one T cell receptor (beta chain) sequence, with context. The V gene lost 0 bases and the J gene lost 6 bases, with 7 bases spanning the gap. Germline V gives CDR1 SGHRS, CDR2 YFSETQ. The CDR3 has 14 amino acids. Profiling relied on immunoSEQ multiplex PCR, and the TCRdb table lists in-frame clones only, not all of them. The data contain roughly 250,000 clones, approximately 79% of them seen just once; the ten biggest clones take up about 4%. The record originates from a study of blood T cell repertoires in COVID-19. The sequence came from a woman aged 40 to 50 with active or convalescent COVID-19. J is TRBJ1-6 and V is TRBV5-1, with D possibly being TRBD1 (5 bases). Sequencing was performed on peripheral blood. CDR3: CASSLAGGNSPLHF. The CDR3 DNA follows: TGCGCCAGCAGCTTGGCGGGGGGTAATTCACCCCTCCACTTT.